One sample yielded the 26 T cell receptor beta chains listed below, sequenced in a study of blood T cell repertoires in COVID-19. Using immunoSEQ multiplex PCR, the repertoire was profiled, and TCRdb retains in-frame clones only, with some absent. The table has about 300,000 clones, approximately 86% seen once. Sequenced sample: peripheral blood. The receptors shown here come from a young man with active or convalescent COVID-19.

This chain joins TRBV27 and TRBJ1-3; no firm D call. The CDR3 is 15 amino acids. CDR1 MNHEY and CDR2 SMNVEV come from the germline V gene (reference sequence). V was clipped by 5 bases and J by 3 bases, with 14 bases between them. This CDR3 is CASSTTGSVGNTIYF. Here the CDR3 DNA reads TGTGCCAGCAGTACTACTGGGTCGGTTGGAAACACCATATATTTT.

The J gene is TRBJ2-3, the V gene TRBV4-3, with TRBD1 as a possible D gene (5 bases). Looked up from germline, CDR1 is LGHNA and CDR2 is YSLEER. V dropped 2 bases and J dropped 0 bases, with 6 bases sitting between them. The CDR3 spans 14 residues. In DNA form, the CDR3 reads TGCGCCAGCAGCCAACAGGGAAGCACAGATACGCAGTATTTT. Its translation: CASSQQGSTDTQYF.

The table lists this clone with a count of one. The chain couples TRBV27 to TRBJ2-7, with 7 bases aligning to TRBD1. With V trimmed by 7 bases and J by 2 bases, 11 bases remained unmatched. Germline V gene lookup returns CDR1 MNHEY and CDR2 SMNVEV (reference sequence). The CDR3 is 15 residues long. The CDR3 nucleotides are TGTGCCAGCACACAAAAGGCAGGGGGAACCTACGAGCAGTACTTC. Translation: CASTQKAGGTYEQYF.

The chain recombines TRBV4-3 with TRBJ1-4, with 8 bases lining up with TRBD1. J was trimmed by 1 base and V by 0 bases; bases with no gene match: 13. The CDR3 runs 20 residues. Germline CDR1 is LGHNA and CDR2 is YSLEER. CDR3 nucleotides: TGCGCCAGCAGCCAAGAACCTCCCCGAGACAGGGGTCAAACTAATGAAAAACTGTTTTTT. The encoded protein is CASSQEPPRDRGQTNEKLFF.

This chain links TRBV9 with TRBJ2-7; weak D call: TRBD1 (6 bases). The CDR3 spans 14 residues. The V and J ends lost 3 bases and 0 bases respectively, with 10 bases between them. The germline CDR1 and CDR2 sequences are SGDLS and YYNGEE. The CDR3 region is CASSADSASYEQYF. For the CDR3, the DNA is TGTGCCAGCAGCGCGGACAGTGCCTCCTACGAGCAGTACTTC.

CDR3 bases: TGTGCCAGCAGCTTAGTCCCATCAGGTAGCTATGGCTACACCTTC. Its protein product is CASSLVPSGSYGYTF. The chain couples TRBV7-2 to TRBJ1-2; D unclear. V was shortened by 1 base and J by 4 bases, with 13 bases between the two germline ends. CDR3 length equals 15 residues. In germline, CDR1 is SGHTA, CDR2 FQGNSA. The full variable domain, in which reference TRBV7-2 and TRBJ1-2 provide the parts outside the CDR3, is GAGVSQSPSNKVTEKGKDVELRCDPISGHTALYWYRQSLGQGLEFLIYFQGNSAPDKSGLPSDRFSAERTGGSVSTLTIQRTQQEDSAVYLCASSLVPSGSYGYTFGSGTRLTVV.

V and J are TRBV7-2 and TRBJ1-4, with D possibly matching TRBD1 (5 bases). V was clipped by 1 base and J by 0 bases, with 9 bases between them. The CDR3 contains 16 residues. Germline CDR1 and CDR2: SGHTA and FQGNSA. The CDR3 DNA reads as TGTGCCAGCAGCTTAGTCGAAGGGGCAACTAATGAAAAACTGTTTTTT. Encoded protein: CASSLVEGATNEKLFF.

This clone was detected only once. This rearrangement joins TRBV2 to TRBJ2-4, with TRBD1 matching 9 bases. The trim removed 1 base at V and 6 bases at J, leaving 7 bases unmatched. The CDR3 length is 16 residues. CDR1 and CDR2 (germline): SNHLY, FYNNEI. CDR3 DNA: TGTGCCAGCAGTGAAGTGGGACAGGGAATTAGAAACATTCAGTACTTC. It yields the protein CASSEVGQGIRNIQYF.

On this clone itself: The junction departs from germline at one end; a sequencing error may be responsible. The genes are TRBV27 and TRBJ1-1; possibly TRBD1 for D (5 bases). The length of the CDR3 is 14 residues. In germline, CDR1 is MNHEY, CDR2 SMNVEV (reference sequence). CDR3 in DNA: TGTGCCAGCAACCTCCGGGGGGGAGGATTCGGCCAAAAATTT. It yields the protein CASNLRGGGFGQKF.

The CDR3: CASSQDNSGIEQYF. CDR3 coding DNA: TGTGCCAGCAGCCAAGATAATTCAGGGATCGAGCAGTACTTC. The chain employs TRBV3-1 (or the pseudogene TRBV3-2) and TRBJ2-7; weak D call: TRBD1 (5 bases). From germline, CDR1 is LGHDT and CDR2 YNNKEL (reference sequence). The CDR3 length is 14 residues. Trimming took 0 bases from V and 6 from J, leaving 12 bases between them.

CDR3 in amino acids: CASSLSGQFYTEAFF. The CDR3 nucleotides are TGCGCCAGCAGCTTGAGTGGGCAGTTTTATACTGAAGCTTTCTTT. The chain couples TRBV5-1 to TRBJ1-1; D unclear. Trimming removed 1 base at V and 5 bases at J, with 15 bases between. The germline CDR1 and CDR2 sequences are SGHRS and YFSETQ. The CDR3 totals 15 residues. The whole variable domain, remainder taken from reference TRBV5-1 and TRBJ1-1, is KAGVTQTPRYLIKTRGQQVTLSCSPISGHRSVSWYQQTPGQGLQFLFEYFSETQRNKGNFPGRFSGRQFSNSRSEMNVSTLELGDSALYLCASSLSGQFYTEAFFGQGTRLTVV.

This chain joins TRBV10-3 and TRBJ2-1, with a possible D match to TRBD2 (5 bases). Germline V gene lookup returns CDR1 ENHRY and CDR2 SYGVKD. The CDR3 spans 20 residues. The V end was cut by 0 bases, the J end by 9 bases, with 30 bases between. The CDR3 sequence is CAISESGTPPLDSRNTEQFF. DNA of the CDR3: TGTGCCATCAGTGAGTCGGGAACCCCCCCCCTGGACTCCCGTAACACTGAGCAGTTCTTC.

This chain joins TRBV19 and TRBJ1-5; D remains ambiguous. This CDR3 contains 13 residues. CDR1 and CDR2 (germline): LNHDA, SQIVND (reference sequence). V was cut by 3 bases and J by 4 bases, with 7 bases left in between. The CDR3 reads CASSMYGNQPQHF. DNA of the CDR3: TGTGCCAGTAGTATGTACGGGAATCAGCCCCAGCATTTT.

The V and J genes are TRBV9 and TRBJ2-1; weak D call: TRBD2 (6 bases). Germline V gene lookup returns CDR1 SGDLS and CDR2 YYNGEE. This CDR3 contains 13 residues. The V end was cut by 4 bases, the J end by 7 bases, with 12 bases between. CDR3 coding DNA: TGTGCCAGCAGCTCGCGGGGACTGAATGAGCAGTTCTTC. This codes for CASSSRGLNEQFF. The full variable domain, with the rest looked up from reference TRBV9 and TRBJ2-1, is DSGVTQTPKHLITATGQRVTLRCSPRSGDLSVYWYQQSLDQGLQFLIQYYNGEERAKGNILERFSAQQFPDLHSELNLSSLELGDSALYFCASSSRGLNEQFFGPGTRLTVL.

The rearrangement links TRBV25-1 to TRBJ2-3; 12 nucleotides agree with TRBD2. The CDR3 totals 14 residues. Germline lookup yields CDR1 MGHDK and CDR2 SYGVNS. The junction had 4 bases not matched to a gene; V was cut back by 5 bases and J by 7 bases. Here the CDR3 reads CASSLAGGAYTQYF. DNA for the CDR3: TGTGCCAGCAGTCTAGCGGGGGGGGCGTATACGCAGTATTTT.

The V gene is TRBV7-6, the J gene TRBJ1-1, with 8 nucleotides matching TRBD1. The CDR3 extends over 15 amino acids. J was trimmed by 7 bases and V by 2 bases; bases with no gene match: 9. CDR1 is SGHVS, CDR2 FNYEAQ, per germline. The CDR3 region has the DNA TGTGCCAGCAGCTTACGGCAGGGGGCACCAGATGAAGCTTTCTTT. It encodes CASSLRQGAPDEAFF.

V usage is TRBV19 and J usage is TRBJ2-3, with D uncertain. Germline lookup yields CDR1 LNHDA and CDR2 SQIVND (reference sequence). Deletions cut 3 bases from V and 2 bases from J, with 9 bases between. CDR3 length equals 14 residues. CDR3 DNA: TGTGCCAGTAGTATGGTACTGAACACAGATACGCAGTATTTT. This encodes CASSMVLNTDTQYF.

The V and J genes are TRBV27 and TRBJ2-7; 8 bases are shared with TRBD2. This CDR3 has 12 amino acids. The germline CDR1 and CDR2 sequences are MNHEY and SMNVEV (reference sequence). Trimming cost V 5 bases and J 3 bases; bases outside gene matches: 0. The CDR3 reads CASSRGGYEQYF. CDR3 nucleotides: TGTGCCAGCAGTCGGGGGGGCTACGAGCAGTACTTC.

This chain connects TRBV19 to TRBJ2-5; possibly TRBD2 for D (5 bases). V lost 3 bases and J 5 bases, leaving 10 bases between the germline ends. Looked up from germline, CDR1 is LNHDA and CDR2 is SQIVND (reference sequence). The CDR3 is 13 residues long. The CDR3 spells CASSIALGETQYF. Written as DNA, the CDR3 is TGTGCCAGTAGTATCGCACTAGGGGAGACCCAGTACTTC.

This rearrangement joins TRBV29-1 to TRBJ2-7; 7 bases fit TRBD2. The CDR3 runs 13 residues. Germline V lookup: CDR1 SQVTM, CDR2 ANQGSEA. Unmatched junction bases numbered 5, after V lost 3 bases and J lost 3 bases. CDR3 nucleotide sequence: TGCAGCGTTGAGGGAGGGCACGGCTACGAGCAGTACTTC. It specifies CSVEGGHGYEQYF.

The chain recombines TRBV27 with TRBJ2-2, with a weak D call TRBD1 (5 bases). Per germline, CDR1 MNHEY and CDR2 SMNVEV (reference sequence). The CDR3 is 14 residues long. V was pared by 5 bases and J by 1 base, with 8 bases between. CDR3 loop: CASSHRWNTGELFF. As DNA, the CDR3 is TGTGCCAGCAGTCACAGGTGGAACACCGGGGAGCTGTTTTTT.

CDR3 amino acids: CASSVGGYNEQFF. DNA for the CDR3: TGTGCCAGCAGTGTAGGAGGCTACAATGAGCAGTTCTTC. The V gene is TRBV27, the J gene TRBJ2-1; weak D call: TRBD2 (5 bases). V was clipped by 5 bases and J by 3 bases, with 8 bases between them. The germline V gene encodes CDR1 MNHEY and CDR2 SMNVEV (reference sequence). The CDR3 sequence is 13 residues long.

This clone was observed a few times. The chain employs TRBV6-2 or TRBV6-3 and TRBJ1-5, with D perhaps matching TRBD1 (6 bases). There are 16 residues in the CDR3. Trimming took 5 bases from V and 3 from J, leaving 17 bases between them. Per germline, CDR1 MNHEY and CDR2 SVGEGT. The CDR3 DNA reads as TGTGCCAGCAGTACAATAACAGGGTCGGTCAATCAGCCCCAGCATTTT. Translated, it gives CASSTITGSVNQPQHF.

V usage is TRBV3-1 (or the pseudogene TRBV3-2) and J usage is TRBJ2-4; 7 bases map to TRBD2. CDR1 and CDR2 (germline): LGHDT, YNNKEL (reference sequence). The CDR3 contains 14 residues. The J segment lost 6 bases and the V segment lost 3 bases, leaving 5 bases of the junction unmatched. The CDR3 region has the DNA TGTGCCAGCAGCCACTTGGGCGGGGGAAACATTCAGTACTTC. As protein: CASSHLGGGNIQYF.

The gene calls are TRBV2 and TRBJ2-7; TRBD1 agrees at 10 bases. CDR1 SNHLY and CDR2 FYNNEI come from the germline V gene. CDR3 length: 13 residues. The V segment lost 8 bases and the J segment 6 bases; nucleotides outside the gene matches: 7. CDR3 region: CASRDRGLSEQYF. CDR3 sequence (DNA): TGTGCCAGCCGGGACAGGGGCCTCAGCGAGCAGTACTTC.

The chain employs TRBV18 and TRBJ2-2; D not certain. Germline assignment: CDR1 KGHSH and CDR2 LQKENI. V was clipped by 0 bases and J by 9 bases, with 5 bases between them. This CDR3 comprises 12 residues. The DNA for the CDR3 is TGTGCCAGCTCACCACCCCAGTGGGAGCTGTTTTTT. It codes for CASSPPQWELFF.